Listed below are T cell receptor beta chains from one sample, sequenced in a study of molecular identifiers for immune sequencing clone quantification. TCRdb called the PCR reads again in MiXCR, with one record for every CDR3 protein. Among some 41,000 distinct CDR3 sequences listed, nearly 25% were seen once. The sample comprised naive CD8+ T cells from blood, with Jurkat cell RNA spiked in. The origin of the receptors is a human donor in good health. Some libraries in this study had Jurkat cell RNA spiked in. Both conserved end residues are part of each CDR3. The D gene is left open where the match is weak. Where a row states a size, it is once, few, many or the class of an expanded clone; other rows omit it.

CASSLYGTNFGLSNQPQHF	TGTGCCAGCAGTCTCTACGGGACAAACTTTGGACTAAGCAATCAGCCCCAGCATTTT	TRBV27	TRBJ1-5	NA	NA
CASSLELAGGSYEQFF	TGCGCCAGCAGCTTGGAACTAGCGGGAGGATCTTATGAGCAGTTCTTC	TRBV5-1	TRBJ2-1	NA	TRBD2
CASSATSGGTDTQYF	TGTGCCAGCAGTGCGACTAGCGGGGGCACAGATACGCAGTATTTT	TRBV12-3/TRBV12-4	TRBJ2-3	many	TRBD2
CASSLALGSGSIGELFF	TGTGCCAGCAGTTTAGCGTTGGGTAGCGGGAGTATCGGGGAGCTGTTTTTT	TRBV12-3/TRBV12-4	TRBJ2-2	few	TRBD2
CASSFSGLNIQYF	TGTGCCAGCAGTTTTTCAGGGTTGAACATTCAGTACTTC	TRBV27	TRBJ2-4	NA	NA
CASSLAQDETSTGELYF	TGTGCCAGCAGTTTAGCCCAAGATGAAACTAGCACCGGGGAGCTGTATTTT	TRBV27	TRBJ2-2	NA	NA
CASSLGRLGTEAFF	TGTGCCAGCAGCTTAGGGAGATTGGGGACTGAAGCTTTCTTT	TRBV7-2	TRBJ1-1	many	NA
CASSTKSTDTQYF	TGTGCCAGTAGTACGAAAAGCACAGATACGCAGTATTTT	TRBV19	TRBJ2-3	many	NA
CASSQEFPGGGFQGYTF	TGCGCCAGCAGCCAAGAGTTTCCAGGGGGCGGTTTTCAAGGCTACACCTTC	TRBV4-1	TRBJ1-2	few	TRBD1
CASSYHMGPQETQYF	TGTGCCAGCAGCTACCATATGGGACCTCAAGAGACCCAGTACTTC	TRBV7-3	TRBJ2-5	many	NA
CASREGQASNQPQHF	TGTGCCAGCAGGGAGGGACAGGCTAGCAATCAGCCCCAGCATTTT	TRBV28	TRBJ1-5	many	TRBD1
CASSAGTGVYGYTF	TGTGCCAGCAGTGCCGGGACAGGGGTCTATGGCTACACCTTC	TRBV12-3/TRBV12-4	TRBJ1-2	many	TRBD1
CAISEGQGRTEAFF	TGTGCCATCAGTGAGGGACAGGGGAGGACTGAAGCTTTCTTT	TRBV10-3	TRBJ1-1	many	TRBD1
CASSFWRGAPYNEQFF	TGCGCCAGCAGCTTTTGGCGGGGGGCCCCGTACAATGAGCAGTTCTTC	TRBV5-1	TRBJ2-1	many	TRBD2
CASSFQEGQGNTEAFF	TGTGCCAGCAGTTTCCAGGAGGGACAGGGGAACACTGAAGCTTTCTTT	TRBV7-9	TRBJ1-1	many	TRBD1
CASSLALGPETQYF	TGTGCCAGCAGTTTAGCGCTGGGGCCCGAGACCCAGTACTTC	TRBV12-3/TRBV12-4	TRBJ2-5	many	NA
CSARDQGESTDTQYF	TGCAGTGCTAGAGATCAAGGGGAGAGCACAGATACGCAGTATTTT	TRBV20-1	TRBJ2-3	many	NA
CASRGVAAPQYF	TGTGCCTCGAGGGGGGTTGCAGCGCCCCAGTACTTC	TRBV12-3/TRBV12-4	TRBJ2-5	NA	NA
CASSLSGDHSGANVLTF	TGTGCCAGCAGCTTGAGCGGGGACCACTCTGGGGCCAACGTCCTGACTTTC	TRBV5-4	TRBJ2-6	many	TRBD2
CARGWPGGGDEQFF	TGCGCCCGCGGGTGGCCAGGGGGGGGCGATGAGCAGTTCTTC	TRBV5-1	TRBJ2-1	once	NA
CASSYSLRGQGTYGYTF	TGTGCCAGCAGTTACTCTTTAAGAGGACAGGGTACCTATGGCTACACCTTC	TRBV6-5	TRBJ1-2	NA	TRBD1
CASSRFGSTDTQYF	TGTGCCAGCAGCCGGTTTGGGAGCACAGATACGCAGTATTTT	TRBV7-6	TRBJ2-3	NA	NA
CASQGRVGRTGELFF	TGTGCCAGCCAGGGAAGGGTGGGGCGCACCGGGGAGCTGTTTTTT	TRBV6-2/TRBV6-3	TRBJ2-2	NA	NA
CASSPGTGAGANVLTF	TGTGCCAGCAGTCCCGGGACAGGGGCTGGGGCCAACGTCCTGACTTTC	TRBV2	TRBJ2-6	many	TRBD1
CASRKGSRNQPQHF	TGTGCCAGCAGAAAAGGTTCGCGCAATCAGCCCCAGCATTTT	TRBV12-3/TRBV12-4	TRBJ1-5	many	NA
CASSLFPGGPNYGYTF	TGTGCCAGCAGTTTATTCCCAGGGGGCCCCAACTATGGCTACACCTTC	TRBV27	TRBJ1-2	many	TRBD1
CASSYRPQETQYF	TGTGCCAGCAGTTATCGTCCGCAAGAGACCCAGTACTTC	TRBV6-5	TRBJ2-5	many	NA
CASSLATYPIYF	TGTGCCAGCAGCTTAGCCACGTACCCCATATATTTT	TRBV13	TRBJ1-3	many	NA
CANSHGAYEQYF	TGTGCCAACAGCCACGGGGCCTACGAGCAGTACTTC	TRBV7-9	TRBJ2-7	NA	NA
CASSLEGATYEQYF	TGTGCCAGCAGCTTAGAGGGCGCGACCTACGAGCAGTACTTC	TRBV11-2	TRBJ2-7	many	NA
CSARDLAYCQETQYF	TGCAGTGCTAGAGATTTGGCTTACTGCCAAGAGACCCAGTACTTC	TRBV20-1	TRBJ2-5	NA	NA
CASSLGVADPGLNTEAFF	TGTGCCAGCAGCTTAGGAGTGGCCGATCCCGGATTGAACACTGAAGCTTTCTTT	TRBV7-9	TRBJ1-1	few	NA
CASSFVPTGRIGELFF	TGTGCCAGCAGCTTCGTCCCGACAGGGAGGATCGGGGAGCTGTTTTTT	TRBV11-2	TRBJ2-2	few	NA
CASRDLAGGPLF	TGTGCCAGCAGAGATCTAGCGGGAGGGCCACTGTTT	TRBV7-9	TRBJ2-3	many	TRBD2
CASSKVLDRAALTKNIQYF	TGTGCCAGCAGCAAGGTCCTTGACAGGGCTGCTTTAACCAAAAACATTCAGTACTTC	TRBV13	TRBJ2-4	many	TRBD1
CASSFSLSEPNTGELFF	TGCGCCAGCAGCTTTTCCCTCAGCGAACCGAACACCGGGGAGCTGTTTTTT	TRBV5-1	TRBJ2-2	many	NA
CASSPGLAGYGEQFF	TGCGCCAGCAGCCCCGGACTAGCGGGATACGGTGAGCAGTTCTTC	TRBV5-1	TRBJ2-1	many	TRBD2
CATSDFRTGGRRTGELFF	TGTGCCACCAGTGATTTCAGGACAGGGGGCAGGAGGACCGGGGAGCTGTTTTTT	TRBV24-1	TRBJ2-2	many	TRBD1
CASSDEAGVAKNIQYF	TGTGCCAGCAGTGACGAAGCGGGAGTAGCCAAAAACATTCAGTACTTC	TRBV6-2/TRBV6-3	TRBJ2-4	many	TRBD2
CASSQDMGAGGREETQYF	TGCGCCAGCAGCCAAGATATGGGGGCGGGGGGGCGAGAAGAGACCCAGTACTTC	TRBV4-3	TRBJ2-5	few	TRBD2
CASSLEGHWPLTQYF	TGTGCCAGCAGCTTAGAGGGCCATTGGCCCCTGACGCAGTATTTT	TRBV7-2	TRBJ2-3	medium-sized	NA
CASSTWGQHNSPLHF	TGTGCCAGTAGTACCTGGGGCCAACATAATTCACCCCTCCACTTT	TRBV19	TRBJ1-6	NA	NA
CASSLSPGAGYEQYF	TGCGCCAGCAGCCTTTCCCCGGGGGCGGGCTACGAGCAGTACTTC	TRBV5-1	TRBJ2-7	many	NA